This T cell receptor (beta chain) came from a study of T cell responses to AZD1222 COVID-19 vaccine. General study results and limits: The donor group comprised mostly white British people and more females; the analysis possibly underestimated clonal diversity.

There are 15 residues in the CDR3. CDR1 and CDR2 (germline): SGHRS, YFSETQ. Germline trimming cut 4 bases from V and 8 bases from J; bases unmatched to any gene: 10. Clones were sequenced by immunoSEQ multiplex PCR, and TCRdb holds only the in-frame ones, with some missing. Here the sample spans about 47,000 clones, roughly three quarters being singletons. As concerns this clone: Its antigen is unknown.

This chain uses TRBV5-1 with TRBJ2-1, with 9 positions matching TRBD2. The sequence was collected from an adult in good health. This specimen consisted of peripheral blood, obtained on day 0 of MenACWY control vaccination. CDR3 sequence reads: CASSRASGIGYEQFF. The CDR3 DNA follows: TGCGCCAGCAGCAGGGCTAGCGGGATCGGTTATGAGCAGTTCTTC.